This record covers a single T cell receptor (beta chain). Its cognate antigen is unknown. Unstimulated regulatory T cells (CD4+CD25+CD127-), CD4+CD25- non-regulatory cells, CD4 and CD8 cells were FACS-sorted from thawed PBMCs. The data are from a study of Tregs in tolerant kidney transplant recipients. The V end was cut by 5 bases, the J end by 5 bases, with 9 bases between. Germline V lookup: CDR1 SGHNT, CDR2 YENEEA. This CDR3 contains 13 residues. Study-wide results and limits: Tregs expanded with activated donor B cells seemed most donor-specific.

Sequencing was performed with immunoSEQ multiplex PCR; in TCRdb, only in-frame clones are kept and a portion is missing. The repertoire holds more than 90,000 clones, with 85% to 95% as singletons. The sequence was obtained from a human donor in good health. V gene TRBV11-3 combines with J gene TRBJ2-2; no clear D gene. The sample taken for sequencing was CD4+ T cells from blood. The CDR3 spells CASSLALTGELFF. CDR3 DNA sequence: TGTGCCAGCAGCCTTGCACTGACCGGGGAGCTGTTTTTT.